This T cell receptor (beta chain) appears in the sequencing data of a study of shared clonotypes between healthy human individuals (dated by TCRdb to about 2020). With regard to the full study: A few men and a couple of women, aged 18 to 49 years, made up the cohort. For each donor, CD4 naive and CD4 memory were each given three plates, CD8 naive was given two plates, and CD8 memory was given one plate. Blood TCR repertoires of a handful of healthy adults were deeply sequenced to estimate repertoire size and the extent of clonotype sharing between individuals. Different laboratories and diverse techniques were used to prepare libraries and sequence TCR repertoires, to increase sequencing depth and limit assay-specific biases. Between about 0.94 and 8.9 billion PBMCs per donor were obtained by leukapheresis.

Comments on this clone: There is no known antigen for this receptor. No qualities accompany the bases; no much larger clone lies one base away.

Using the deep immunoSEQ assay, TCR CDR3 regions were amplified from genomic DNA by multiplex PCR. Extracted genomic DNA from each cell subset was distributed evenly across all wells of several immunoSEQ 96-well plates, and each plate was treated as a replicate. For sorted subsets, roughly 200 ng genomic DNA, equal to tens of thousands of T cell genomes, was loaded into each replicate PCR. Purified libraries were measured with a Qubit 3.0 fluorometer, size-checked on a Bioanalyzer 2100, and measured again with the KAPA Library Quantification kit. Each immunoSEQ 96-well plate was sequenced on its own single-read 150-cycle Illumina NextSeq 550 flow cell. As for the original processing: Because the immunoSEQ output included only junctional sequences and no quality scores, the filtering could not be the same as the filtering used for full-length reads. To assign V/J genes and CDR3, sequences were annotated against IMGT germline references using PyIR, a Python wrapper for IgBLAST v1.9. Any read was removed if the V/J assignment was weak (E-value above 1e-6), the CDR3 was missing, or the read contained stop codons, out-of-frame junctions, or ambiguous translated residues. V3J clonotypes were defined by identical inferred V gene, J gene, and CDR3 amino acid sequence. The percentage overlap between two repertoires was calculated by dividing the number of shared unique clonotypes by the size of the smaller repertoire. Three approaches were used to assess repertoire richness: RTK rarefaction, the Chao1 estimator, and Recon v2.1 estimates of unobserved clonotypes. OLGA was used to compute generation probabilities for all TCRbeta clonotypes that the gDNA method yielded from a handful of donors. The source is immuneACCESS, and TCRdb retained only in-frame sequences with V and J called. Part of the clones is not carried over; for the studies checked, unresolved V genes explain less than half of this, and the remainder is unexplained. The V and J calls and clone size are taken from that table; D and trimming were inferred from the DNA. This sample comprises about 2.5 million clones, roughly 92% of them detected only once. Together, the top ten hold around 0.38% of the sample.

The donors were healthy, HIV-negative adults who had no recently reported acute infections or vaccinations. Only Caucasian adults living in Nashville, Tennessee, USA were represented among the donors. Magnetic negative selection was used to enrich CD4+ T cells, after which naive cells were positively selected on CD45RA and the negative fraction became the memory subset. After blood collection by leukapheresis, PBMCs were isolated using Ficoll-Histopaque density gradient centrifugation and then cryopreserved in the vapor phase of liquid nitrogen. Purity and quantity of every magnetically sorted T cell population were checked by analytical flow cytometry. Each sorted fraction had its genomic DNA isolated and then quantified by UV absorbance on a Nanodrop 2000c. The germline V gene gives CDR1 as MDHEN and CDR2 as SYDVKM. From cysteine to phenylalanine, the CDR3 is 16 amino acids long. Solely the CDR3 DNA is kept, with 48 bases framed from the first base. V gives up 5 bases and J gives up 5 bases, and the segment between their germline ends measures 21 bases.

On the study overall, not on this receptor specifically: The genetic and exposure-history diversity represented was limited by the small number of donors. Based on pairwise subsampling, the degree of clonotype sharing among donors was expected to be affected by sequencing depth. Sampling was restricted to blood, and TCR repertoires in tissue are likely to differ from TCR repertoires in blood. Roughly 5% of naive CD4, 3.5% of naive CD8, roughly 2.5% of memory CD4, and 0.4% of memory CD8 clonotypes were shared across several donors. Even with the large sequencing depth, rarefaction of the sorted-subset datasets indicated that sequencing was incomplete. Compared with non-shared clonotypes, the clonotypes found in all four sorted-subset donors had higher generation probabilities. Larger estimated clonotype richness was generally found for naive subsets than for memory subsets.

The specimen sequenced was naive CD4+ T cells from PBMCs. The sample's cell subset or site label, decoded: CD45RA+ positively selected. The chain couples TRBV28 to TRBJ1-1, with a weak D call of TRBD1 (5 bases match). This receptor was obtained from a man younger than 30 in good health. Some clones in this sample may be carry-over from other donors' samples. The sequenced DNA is TGTGCCAGCAGTCTCCCCGGACACCGGGCATGGACTGAAGCTTTCTTT. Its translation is CASSLPGHRAWTEAFF. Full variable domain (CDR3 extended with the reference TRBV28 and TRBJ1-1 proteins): DVKVTQSSRYLVKRTGEKVFLECVQDMDHENMFWYRQDPGLGLRLIYFSYDVKMKEKGDIPEGYSVSREKKERFSLILESASTNQTSMYLCASSLPGHRAWTEAFFGQGTRLTVV.